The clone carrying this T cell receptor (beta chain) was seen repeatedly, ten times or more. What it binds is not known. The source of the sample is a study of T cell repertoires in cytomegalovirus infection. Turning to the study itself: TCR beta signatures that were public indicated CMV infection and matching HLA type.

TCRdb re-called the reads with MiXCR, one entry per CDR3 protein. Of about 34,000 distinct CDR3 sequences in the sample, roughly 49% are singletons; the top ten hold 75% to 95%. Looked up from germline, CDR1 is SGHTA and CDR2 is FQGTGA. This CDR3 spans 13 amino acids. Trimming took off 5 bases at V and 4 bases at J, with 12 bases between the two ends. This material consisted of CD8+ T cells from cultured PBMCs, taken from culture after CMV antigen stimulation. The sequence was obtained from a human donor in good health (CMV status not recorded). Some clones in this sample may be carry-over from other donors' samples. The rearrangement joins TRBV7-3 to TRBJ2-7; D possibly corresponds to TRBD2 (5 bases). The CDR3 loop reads CASSPGSEYEQYF. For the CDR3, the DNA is TGTGCCAGCAGCCCGGGATCGGAGTACGAGCAGTACTTC.